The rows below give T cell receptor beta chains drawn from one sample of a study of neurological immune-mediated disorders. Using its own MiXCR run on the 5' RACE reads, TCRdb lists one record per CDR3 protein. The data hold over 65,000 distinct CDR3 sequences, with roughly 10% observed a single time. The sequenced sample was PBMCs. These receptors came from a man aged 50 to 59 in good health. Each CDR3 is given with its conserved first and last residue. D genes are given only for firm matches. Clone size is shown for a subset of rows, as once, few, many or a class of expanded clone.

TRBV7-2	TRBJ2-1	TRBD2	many	CASSLGAGWYNEQFF	TGTGCCAGCAGCTTAGGAGCGGGATGGTACAATGAGCAGTTCTTC
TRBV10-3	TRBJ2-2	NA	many	CAISDPPPGTLNTGELFF	TGTGCCATCAGTGACCCCCCCCCCGGGACACTGAACACCGGGGAGCTGTTTTTT
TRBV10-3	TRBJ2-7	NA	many	CAISDFSLEQYF	TGTGCCATCAGTGACTTCTCCTTAGAGCAGTACTTC
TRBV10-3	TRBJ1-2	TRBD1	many	CAISERNTGARTGYTF	TGTGCCATCAGTGAGCGTAATACAGGGGCGCGGACTGGCTACACCTTC
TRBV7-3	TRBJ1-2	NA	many	CASSLKPGTYGYTF	TGTGCCAGCAGCTTAAAGCCGGGGACTTATGGCTACACCTTC
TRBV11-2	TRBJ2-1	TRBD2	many	CASSSHPPLAGGLNEQFF	TGTGCCAGCAGCTCCCATCCCCCACTAGCGGGGGGGCTCAATGAGCAGTTCTTC
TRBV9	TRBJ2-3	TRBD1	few	CASSVDDRGWIDTQYF	TGTGCCAGCAGCGTCGACGACAGGGGATGGATAGATACGCAGTATTTT
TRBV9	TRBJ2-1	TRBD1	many	CASSVSGTGYNEQFF	TGTGCCAGCAGCGTTTCCGGGACAGGGTACAATGAGCAGTTCTTC
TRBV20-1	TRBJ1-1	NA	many	CSAASTGSEAFF	TGCAGTGCGGCGTCTACGGGGTCTGAAGCTTTCTTT
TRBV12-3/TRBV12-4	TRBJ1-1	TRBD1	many	CASSFRAGGNTEAFF	TGTGCCAGCAGTTTTCGGGCAGGGGGCAACACTGAAGCTTTCTTT
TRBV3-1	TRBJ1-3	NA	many	CASSPGQDGNTIYF	TGTGCCAGCAGCCCAGGGCAAGATGGAAACACCATATATTTT
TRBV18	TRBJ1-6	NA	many	CASSPSQGGSPLHF	TGTGCCAGCTCACCATCCCAGGGTGGTTCACCCCTCCACTTT
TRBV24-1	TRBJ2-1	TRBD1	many	CATQGDSYNEQFF	TGTGCCACCCAGGGGGATTCCTACAATGAGCAGTTCTTC
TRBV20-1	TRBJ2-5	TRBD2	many	CSAREISGGDLRKTQYF	TGCAGTGCTAGAGAGATTAGCGGGGGGGATCTCCGAAAGACCCAGTACTTC
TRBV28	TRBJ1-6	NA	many	CASSLLNSPLHF	TGTGCCAGCAGTCTCCTTAATTCACCCCTCCACTTT
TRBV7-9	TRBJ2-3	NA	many	CASSLGSSIAQYF	TGTGCCAGCAGCTTAGGATCTAGTATAGCGCAGTATTTT
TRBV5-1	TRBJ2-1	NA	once	CASRPKGPGEQFF	TGCGCCAGCAGGCCCAAAGGCCCCGGGGAGCAGTTCTTC
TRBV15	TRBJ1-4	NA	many	CATSGSNEKLFF	TGTGCCACCTCCGGGTCGAATGAAAAACTGTTTTTT
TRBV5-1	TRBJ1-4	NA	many	CASSSQGGDEKLFF	TGCGCCAGCAGCTCCCAGGGCGGCGATGAAAAACTGTTTTTT
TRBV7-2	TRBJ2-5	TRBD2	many	CASSVRGGGGQETQYF	TGTGCCAGCAGCGTGCGGGGGGGAGGGGGCCAAGAGACCCAGTACTTC
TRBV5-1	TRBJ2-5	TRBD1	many	CASSRDRGETQYF	TGCGCCAGCAGCCGAGACAGGGGGGAGACCCAGTACTTC
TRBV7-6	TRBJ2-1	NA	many	CASSLGLRHNEQFF	TGTGCCAGCAGCTTAGGTCTGCGCCACAATGAGCAGTTCTTC
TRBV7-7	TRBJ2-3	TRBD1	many	CASSLLGTGVQGDTQYF	TGTGCCAGCAGCTTACTCGGGACAGGGGTACAGGGAGATACGCAGTATTTT
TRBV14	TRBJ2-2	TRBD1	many	CASSPIRPRQGEFTGELFF	TGTGCCAGCAGCCCGATCCGTCCTCGCCAGGGGGAGTTTACCGGGGAGCTGTTTTTT
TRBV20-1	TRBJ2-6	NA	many	CSAGTGRGANVLTF	TGCAGTGCTGGTACAGGGAGGGGGGCCAACGTCCTGACTTTC
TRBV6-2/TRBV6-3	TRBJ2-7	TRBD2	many	CASSRSGGSSYEQYF	TGTGCCAGCAGTCGCAGCGGGGGGAGCTCCTACGAGCAGTACTTC
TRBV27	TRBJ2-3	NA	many	CASSLTRGLTDTQYF	TGTGCCAGCAGTTTAACCAGGGGCCTCACAGATACGCAGTATTTT
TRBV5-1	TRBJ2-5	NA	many	CASSSWTDGQETQYF	TGCGCCAGCAGCTCTTGGACGGACGGCCAAGAGACCCAGTACTTC
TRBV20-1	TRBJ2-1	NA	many	CSAPYRTRSYNEQFF	TGCAGTGCTCCCTATCGGACCCGCTCCTACAATGAGCAGTTCTTC
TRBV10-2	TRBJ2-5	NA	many	CASVETSPGETQYF	TGCGCCAGCGTGGAGACTAGTCCCGGGGAGACCCAGTACTTC
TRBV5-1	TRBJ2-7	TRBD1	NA	CAISWSGQGAYEQYF	TGCGCCATCAGCTGGTCGGGACAGGGGGCCTACGAGCAGTACTTC
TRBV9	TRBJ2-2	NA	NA	CASSVVSHGELFF	TGTGCCAGCAGCGTAGTTTCCCACGGGGAGCTGTTTTTT
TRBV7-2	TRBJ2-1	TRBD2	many	CASSLAGVRASGGVRNEQFF	TGTGCCAGCAGCTTAGCGGGGGTCAGGGCTAGCGGGGGGGTGAGGAATGAGCAGTTCTTC
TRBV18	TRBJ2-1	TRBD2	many	CASSANDLAGSYNEQFF	TGTGCCAGCTCAGCAAACGACCTAGCGGGGTCCTACAATGAGCAGTTCTTC
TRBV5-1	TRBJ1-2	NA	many	CASNRDGGANYGYTF	TGCGCCAGCAACCGGGACGGTGGAGCGAACTATGGCTACACCTTC
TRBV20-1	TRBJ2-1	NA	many	CSARDLWQANNEQFF	TGCAGTGCTAGAGATCTCTGGCAGGCCAACAATGAGCAGTTCTTC
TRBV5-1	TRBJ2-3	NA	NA	CDSSGSGTGTDTQYF	TGCGACAGCAGCGGATCCGGTACAGGGACAGATACGCAGTATTTT
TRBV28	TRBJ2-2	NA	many	CASSLGIQLTGELFF	TGTGCCAGCAGTTTAGGGATACAACTCACCGGGGAGCTGTTTTTT
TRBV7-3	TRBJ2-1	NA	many	CASSLGSYNEQFF	TGTGCCAGCAGCTTAGGGTCTTACAATGAGCAGTTCTTC
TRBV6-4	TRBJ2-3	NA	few	CASSDSTTDTQYF	TGTGCCAGCAGTGACTCGACCACAGATACGCAGTATTTT
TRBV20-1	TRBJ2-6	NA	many	CSARGANVLTF	TGCAGTGCTAGGGGGGCCAACGTCCTGACTTTC
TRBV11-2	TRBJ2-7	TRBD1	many	CASSLDSGQRYYEQYF	TGTGCCAGCAGCTTAGATTCGGGACAGCGATACTACGAGCAGTACTTC
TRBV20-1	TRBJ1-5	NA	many	CSAREGSNQPQHF	TGCAGTGCTAGAGAGGGAAGCAATCAGCCCCAGCATTTT
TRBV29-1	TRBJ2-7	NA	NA	CSVDRGFEQYF	TGCAGCGTTGACCGGGGGTTCGAGCAGTACTTC
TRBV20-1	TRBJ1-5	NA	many	CSARVGSNQPQHF	TGCAGTGCTAGAGTAGGGAGCAATCAGCCCCAGCATTTT
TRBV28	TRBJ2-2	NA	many	CASNRRGADTGELFF	TGTGCCAGCAACCGTCGAGGGGCCGACACCGGGGAGCTGTTTTTT
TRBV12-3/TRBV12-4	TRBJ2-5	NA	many	CASSRQGLETQYF	TGTGCCAGCAGTCGACAGGGACTAGAGACCCAGTACTTC
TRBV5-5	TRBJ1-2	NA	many	CASSLSWGQVDKYGYTF	TGTGCCAGCAGCTTGAGTTGGGGGCAGGTGGATAAATATGGCTACACCTTC
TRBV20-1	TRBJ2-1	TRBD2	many	CSARPTSGRGLYNEQFF	TGCAGTGCACGCCCAACTAGCGGGAGAGGCCTCTACAATGAGCAGTTCTTC
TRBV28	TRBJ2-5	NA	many	CASSLITAQETQYF	TGTGCCAGCAGTTTAATAACAGCCCAAGAGACCCAGTACTTC
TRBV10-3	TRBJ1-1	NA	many	CAIGENTEAFF	TGTGCCATCGGGGAGAACACTGAAGCTTTCTTT
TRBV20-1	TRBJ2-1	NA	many	CSASLNLYNEQFF	TGCAGTGCTAGTTTAAACCTCTACAATGAGCAGTTCTTC
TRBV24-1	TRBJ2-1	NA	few	CAALDFSGCGVYNEQFF	TGTGCCGCTCTTGATTTTAGCGGTTGTGGGGTCTACAATGAGCAGTTCTTC
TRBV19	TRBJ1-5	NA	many	CASSTAGRNQPQHF	TGTGCCAGTAGTACGGCAGGGCGCAATCAGCCCCAGCATTTT
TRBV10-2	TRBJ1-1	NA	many	CASKARATEAFF	TGCGCCAGCAAGGCTCGGGCCACTGAAGCTTTCTTT
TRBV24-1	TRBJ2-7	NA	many	CATSDPGRTGSYEQYF	TGTGCCACCAGTGATCCCGGTCGGACTGGTTCCTACGAGCAGTACTTC
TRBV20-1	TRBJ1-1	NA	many	CSASPATPVEAFF	TGCAGTGCTTCCCCGGCCACCCCAGTGGAAGCTTTCTTT
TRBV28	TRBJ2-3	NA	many	CASSLPQGITDTQYF	TGTGCCAGCAGTTTACCTCAGGGGATCACAGATACGCAGTATTTT